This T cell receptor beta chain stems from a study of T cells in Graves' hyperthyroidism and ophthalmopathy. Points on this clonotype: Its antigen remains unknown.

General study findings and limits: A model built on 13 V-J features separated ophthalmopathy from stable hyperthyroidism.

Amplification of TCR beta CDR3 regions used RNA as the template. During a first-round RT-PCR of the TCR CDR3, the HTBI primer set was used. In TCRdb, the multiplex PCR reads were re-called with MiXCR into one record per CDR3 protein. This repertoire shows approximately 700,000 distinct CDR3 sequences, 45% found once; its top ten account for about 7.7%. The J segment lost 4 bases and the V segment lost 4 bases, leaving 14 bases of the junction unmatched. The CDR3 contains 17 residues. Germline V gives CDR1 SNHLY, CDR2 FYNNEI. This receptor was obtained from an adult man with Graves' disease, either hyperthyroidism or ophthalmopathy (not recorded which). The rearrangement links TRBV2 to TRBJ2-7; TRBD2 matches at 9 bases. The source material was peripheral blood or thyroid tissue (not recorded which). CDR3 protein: CASSARLEAGGLYEQYF. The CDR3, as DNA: TGTGCCAGCAGTGCTAGATTGGAGGCGGGGGGGCTGTACGAGCAGTACTTC. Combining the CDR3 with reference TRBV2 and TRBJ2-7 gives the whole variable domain EPEVTQTPSHQVTQMGQEVILRCVPISNHLYFYWYRQILGQKVEFLVSFYNNEISEKSEIFDDQFSVERPDGSNFTLKIRSTKLEDSAMYFCASSARLEAGGLYEQYFGPGTRLTVT.